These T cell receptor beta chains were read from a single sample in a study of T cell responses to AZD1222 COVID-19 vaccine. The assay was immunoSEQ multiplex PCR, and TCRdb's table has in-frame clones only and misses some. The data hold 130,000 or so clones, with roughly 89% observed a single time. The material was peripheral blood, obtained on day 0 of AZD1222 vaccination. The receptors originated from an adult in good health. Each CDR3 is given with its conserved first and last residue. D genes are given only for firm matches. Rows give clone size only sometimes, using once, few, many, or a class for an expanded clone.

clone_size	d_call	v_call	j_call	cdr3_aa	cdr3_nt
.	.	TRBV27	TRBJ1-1	CASSFSHGIGAEAFF	TGTGCCAGCAGTTTTTCGCACGGAATCGGGGCGGAAGCTTTCTTT
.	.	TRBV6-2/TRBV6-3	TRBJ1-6	CASSYYGLLFNSPLHF	TGTGCCAGCAGTTACTATGGTCTCCTTTTTAATTCACCCCTCCACTTT
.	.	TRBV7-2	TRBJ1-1	CASSLRSQNTEAFF	TGTGCCAGCAGCTTAAGGTCGCAGAACACTGAAGCTTTCTTT
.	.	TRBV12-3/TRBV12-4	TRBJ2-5	CASSLRAEETQYF	TGTGCCAGCAGTTTAAGGGCCGAAGAGACCCAGTACTTC
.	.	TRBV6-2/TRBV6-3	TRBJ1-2	CASSRTAHYGYTF	TGTGCCAGCAGTAGGACAGCCCACTATGGCTACACCTTC
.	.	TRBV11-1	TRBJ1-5	CASSPGGRQPQHF	TGTGCCAGCAGCCCCGGGGGTCGGCAGCCCCAGCATTTT
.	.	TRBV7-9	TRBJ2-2	CASSFGSRLRDTGELFF	TGTGCCAGCAGCTTTGGTTCTAGACTCCGCGACACCGGGGAGCTGTTTTTT
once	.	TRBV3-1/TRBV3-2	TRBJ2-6	CASSTGTGANVLTF	TGTGCCAGCAGTACAGGGACTGGGGCCAACGTCCTGACTTTC
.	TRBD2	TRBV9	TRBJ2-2	CASSAGGANTGELFF	TGTGCCAGCAGCGCCGGGGGGGCGAACACCGGGGAGCTGTTTTTT
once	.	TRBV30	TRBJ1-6	CAWSAATPLHF	TGTGCCTGGAGCGCTGCAACACCCCTCCACTTT
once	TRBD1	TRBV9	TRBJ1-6	CASKELDRGISPLHF	TGTGCCAGCAAAGAGTTGGACAGGGGAATTTCACCCCTCCACTTT
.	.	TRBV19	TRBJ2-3	CASSTDTQYF	TGTGCCAGTAGCACAGATACGCAGTATTTT
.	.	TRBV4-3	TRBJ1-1	CASSLQIINTEAFF	TGCGCCAGCAGCTTGCAGATAATTAACACTGAAGCTTTCTTT
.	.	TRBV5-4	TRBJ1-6	CASSSQKEGNSPLHF	TGTGCCAGCAGCTCACAGAAGGAGGGTAATTCACCCCTCCACTTT
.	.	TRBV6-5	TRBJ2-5	CASRSGTTQETQYF	TGTGCCAGCAGGTCTGGGACGACCCAAGAGACCCAGTACTTC
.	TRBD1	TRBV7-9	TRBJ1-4	CASSFTGTANEKLFF	TGTGCCAGCAGCTTCACCGGGACAGCTAATGAAAAACTGTTTTTT
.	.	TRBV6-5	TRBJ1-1	CASSYSMGPEAFF	TGTGCCAGCAGTTACTCGATGGGGCCTGAAGCTTTCTTT
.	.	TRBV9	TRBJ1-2	CASSGARVTNYGYTF	TGTGCCAGCAGCGGGGCTAGGGTTACTAACTATGGCTACACCTTC
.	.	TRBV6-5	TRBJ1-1	CASSYSFGALRTEAFF	TGTGCCAGCAGTTACTCGTTTGGGGCCCTGAGAACTGAAGCTTTCTTT
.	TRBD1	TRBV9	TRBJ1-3	CASSTGQGAGGNTIYF	TGTGCCAGCAGCACAGGACAGGGGGCGGGTGGAAACACCATATATTTT
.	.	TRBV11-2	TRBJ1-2	CASSPTWAPGDYGYTF	TGTGCCAGCAGCCCTACGTGGGCCCCGGGGGACTATGGCTACACCTTC
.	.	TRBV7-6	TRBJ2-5	CASSPTRKETQYF	TGTGCCAGCAGCCCGACTAGAAAGGAGACCCAGTACTTC
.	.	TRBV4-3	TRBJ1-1	CASSQAPGRVAEAFF	TGCGCCAGCAGCCAAGCCCCTGGCAGGGTTGCTGAAGCTTTCTTT
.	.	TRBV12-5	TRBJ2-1	CASGKTVSNEQFF	TGTGCTAGTGGTAAGACAGTTTCCAATGAGCAGTTCTTC
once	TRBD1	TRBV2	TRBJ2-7	CASRDRESYEQYF	TGTGCCAGCAGGGACAGGGAATCCTACGAGCAGTACTTC
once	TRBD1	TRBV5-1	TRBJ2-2	CASSLNRGTGELFF	TGCGCCAGCAGCTTGAACAGGGGGACCGGGGAGCTGTTTTTT
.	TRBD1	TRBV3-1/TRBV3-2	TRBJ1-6	CASSNTMLRDRGNSPLHF	TGTGCCAGCAGCAATACAATGTTACGGGACAGGGGAAATTCACCCCTCCACTTT
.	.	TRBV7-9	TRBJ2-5	CASSLDSSTTETQYF	TGTGCCAGCAGCTTAGATTCTAGCACGACGGAGACCCAGTACTTC
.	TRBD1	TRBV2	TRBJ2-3	CASRGNRGGADTQYF	TGTGCCAGCAGAGGAAACAGGGGTGGCGCAGATACGCAGTATTTT
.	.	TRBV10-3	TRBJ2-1	CAVGANEQFF	TGTGCTGTAGGCGCAAATGAGCAGTTCTTC
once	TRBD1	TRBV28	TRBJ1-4	CASSPGQRHEKLFF	TGTGCCAGCAGCCCGGGACAGCGGCATGAAAAACTGTTTTTT
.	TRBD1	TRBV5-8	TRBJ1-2	CASSYPGGAYYGYTF	TGTGCCAGCAGCTACCCAGGGGGCGCTTACTATGGCTACACCTTC
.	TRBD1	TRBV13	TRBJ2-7	CASSLGPPGTAIYEQYF	TGTGCCAGCAGCTTAGGTCCACCCGGGACAGCTATCTACGAGCAGTACTTC
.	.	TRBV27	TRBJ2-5	CASRGAKETQYF	TGTGCCAGCAGGGGGGCTAAAGAGACCCAGTACTTC
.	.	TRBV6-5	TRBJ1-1	CASPSRGNTEAFF	TGTGCCAGCCCCTCCCGCGGGAACACTGAAGCTTTCTTT
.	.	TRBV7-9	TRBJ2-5	CASSFYRPRETQYF	TGTGCCAGCAGCTTTTATAGGCCCAGAGAGACCCAGTACTTC
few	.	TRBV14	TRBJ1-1	CASSKGRWGTEAFF	TGTGCCAGCAGCAAGGGACGTTGGGGGACTGAAGCTTTCTTT
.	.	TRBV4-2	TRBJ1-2	CASSQDTGFSYYGYTF	TGTGCCAGCAGCCAAGATACGGGGTTCAGTTACTATGGCTACACCTTC
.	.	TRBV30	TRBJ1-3	CAWSNGGNTIYF	TGTGCCTGGAGTAACGGTGGAAACACCATATATTTT
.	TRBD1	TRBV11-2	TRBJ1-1	CASSLDQDRAEAFF	TGTGCCAGCAGCTTAGATCAGGACAGGGCTGAAGCTTTCTTT
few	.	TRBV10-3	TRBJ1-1	CAISDSGGVAEAFF	TGTGCCATCAGTGACTCGGGGGGGGTAGCTGAAGCTTTCTTT
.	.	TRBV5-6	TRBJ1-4	CASSLLGKLFF	TGTGCCAGCAGCTTGTTGGGCAAACTGTTTTTT
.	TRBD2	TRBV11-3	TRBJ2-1	CASSLGGSGGDEQFF	TGTGCCAGCAGCTTAGGCGGTAGCGGGGGTGATGAGCAGTTCTTC
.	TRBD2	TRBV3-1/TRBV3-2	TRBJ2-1	CASSQGGAGFYNEQFF	TGTGCCAGCAGCCAAGGAGGAGCGGGATTCTACAATGAGCAGTTCTTC
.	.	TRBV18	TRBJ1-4	CASSEQEINEKLFF	TGTGCCAGCTCGGAACAGGAGATTAATGAAAAACTGTTTTTT
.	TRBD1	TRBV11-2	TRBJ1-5	CASSSETGGGQPQHF	TGTGCCAGCAGCTCAGAGACAGGGGGCGGTCAGCCCCAGCATTTT
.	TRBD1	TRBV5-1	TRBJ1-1	CASSSQGPWNTEAFF	TGCGCCAGCAGCTCACAGGGGCCGTGGAACACTGAAGCTTTCTTT
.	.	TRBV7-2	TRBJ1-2	CASSLSLGDSYGYTF	TGTGCCAGCAGCTTAAGTCTAGGGGATAGCTATGGCTACACCTTC
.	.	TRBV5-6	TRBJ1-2	CASRGGSLRDGYTF	TGTGCCAGCAGGGGGGGATCGTTACGGGATGGCTACACCTTC
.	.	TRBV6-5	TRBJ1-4	CASIRGSTNEKLFF	TGTGCCAGCATTCGCGGATCAACTAATGAAAAACTGTTTTTT
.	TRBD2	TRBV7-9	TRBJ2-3	CASSTLAGGRADTQYF	TGTGCCAGCAGCACCCTAGCGGGGGGGCGCGCAGATACGCAGTATTTT
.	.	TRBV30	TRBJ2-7	CAWSFRGEQYF	TGTGCCTGGAGTTTTCGGGGAGAGCAGTACTTC